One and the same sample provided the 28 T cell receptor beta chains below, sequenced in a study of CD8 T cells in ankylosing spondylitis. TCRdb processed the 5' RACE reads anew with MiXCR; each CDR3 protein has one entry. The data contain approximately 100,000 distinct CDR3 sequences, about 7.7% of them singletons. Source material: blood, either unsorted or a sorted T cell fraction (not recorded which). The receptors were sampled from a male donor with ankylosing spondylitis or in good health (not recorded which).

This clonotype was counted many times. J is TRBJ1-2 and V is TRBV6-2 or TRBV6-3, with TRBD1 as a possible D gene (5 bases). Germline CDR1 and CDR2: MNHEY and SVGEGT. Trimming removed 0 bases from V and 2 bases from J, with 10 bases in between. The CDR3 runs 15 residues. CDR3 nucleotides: TGTGCCAGCAGTTACTCGGGGCGGATAAACTATGGCTACACCTTC. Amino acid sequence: CASSYSGRINYGYTF.

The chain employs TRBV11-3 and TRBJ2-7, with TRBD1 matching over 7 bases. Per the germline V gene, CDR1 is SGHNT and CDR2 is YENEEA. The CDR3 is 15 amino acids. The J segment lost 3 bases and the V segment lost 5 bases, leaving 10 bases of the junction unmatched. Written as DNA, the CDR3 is TGTGCCAGCAGCATCGACAGGGAGAAAAACTACGAGCAGTACTTC. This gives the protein CASSIDREKNYEQYF.

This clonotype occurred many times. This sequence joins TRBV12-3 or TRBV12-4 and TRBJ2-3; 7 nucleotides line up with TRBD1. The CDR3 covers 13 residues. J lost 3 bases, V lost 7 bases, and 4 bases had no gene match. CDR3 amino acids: CASNRDRTDTQYF. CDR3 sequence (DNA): TGTGCCAGCAATCGGGACAGAACAGATACGCAGTATTTT.

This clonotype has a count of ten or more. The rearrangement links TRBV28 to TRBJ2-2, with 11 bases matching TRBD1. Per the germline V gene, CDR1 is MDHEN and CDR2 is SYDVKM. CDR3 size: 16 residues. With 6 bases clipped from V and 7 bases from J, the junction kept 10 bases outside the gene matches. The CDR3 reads CASSSPGTGGGGELFF. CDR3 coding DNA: TGTGCCAGCAGCTCCCCCGGGACAGGGGGGGGCGGGGAGCTGTTTTTT.

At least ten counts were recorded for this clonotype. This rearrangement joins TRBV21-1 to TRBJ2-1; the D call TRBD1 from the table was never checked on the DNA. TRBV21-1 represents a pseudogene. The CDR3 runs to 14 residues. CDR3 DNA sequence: TGTGCCAGTACCCACGGATCCCTGGCTTATGAGCAGTTCTTC. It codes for CASTHGSLAYEQFF.

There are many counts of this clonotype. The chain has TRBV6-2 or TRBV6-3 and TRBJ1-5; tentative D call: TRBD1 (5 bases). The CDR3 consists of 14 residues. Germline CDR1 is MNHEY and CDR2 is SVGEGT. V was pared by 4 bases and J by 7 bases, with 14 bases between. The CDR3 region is CASSSMARGQPQHF. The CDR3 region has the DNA TGTGCCAGCAGTTCCATGGCCCGGGGCCAGCCCCAGCATTTT.

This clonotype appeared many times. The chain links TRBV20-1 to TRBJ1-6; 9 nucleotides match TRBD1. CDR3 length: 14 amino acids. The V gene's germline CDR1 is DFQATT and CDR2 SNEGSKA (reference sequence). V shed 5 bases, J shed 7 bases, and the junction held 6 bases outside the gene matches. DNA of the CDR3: TGCAGTGCTCCTATACAGGGGGCGAATTCACCCCTCCACTTT. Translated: CSAPIQGANSPLHF.

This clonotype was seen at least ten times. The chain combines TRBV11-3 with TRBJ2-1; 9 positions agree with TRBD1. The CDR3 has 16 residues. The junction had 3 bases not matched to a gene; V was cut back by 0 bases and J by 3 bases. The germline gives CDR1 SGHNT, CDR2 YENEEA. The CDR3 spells CASSLDHRGLYNEQFF. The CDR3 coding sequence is TGTGCCAGCAGCTTAGACCACAGGGGGCTCTACAATGAGCAGTTCTTC.

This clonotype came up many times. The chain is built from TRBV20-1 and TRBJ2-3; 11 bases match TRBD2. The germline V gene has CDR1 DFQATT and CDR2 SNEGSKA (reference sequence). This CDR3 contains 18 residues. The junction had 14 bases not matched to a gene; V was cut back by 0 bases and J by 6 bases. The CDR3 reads CSARDTALAGVEGDTQYF. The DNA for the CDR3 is TGCAGTGCTAGAGATACAGCACTAGCGGGAGTGGAGGGGGATACGCAGTATTTT.

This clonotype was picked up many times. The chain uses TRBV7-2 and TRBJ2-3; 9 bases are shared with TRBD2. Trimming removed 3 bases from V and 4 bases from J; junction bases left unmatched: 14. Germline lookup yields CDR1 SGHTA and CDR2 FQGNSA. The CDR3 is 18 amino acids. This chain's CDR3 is CASSLRLTSGFLPDTQYF. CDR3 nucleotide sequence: TGTGCCAGCAGCTTGCGTTTGACTAGCGGATTTTTGCCAGATACGCAGTATTTT.

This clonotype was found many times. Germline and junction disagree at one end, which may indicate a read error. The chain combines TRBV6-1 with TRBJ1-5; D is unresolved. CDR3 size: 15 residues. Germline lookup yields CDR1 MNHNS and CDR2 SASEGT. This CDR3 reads CASSEGLIVGQPQHF. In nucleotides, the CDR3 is TGTGCCAGCAGCGAAGGGCTTATCGTAGGGCAGCCCCAGCATTTT.

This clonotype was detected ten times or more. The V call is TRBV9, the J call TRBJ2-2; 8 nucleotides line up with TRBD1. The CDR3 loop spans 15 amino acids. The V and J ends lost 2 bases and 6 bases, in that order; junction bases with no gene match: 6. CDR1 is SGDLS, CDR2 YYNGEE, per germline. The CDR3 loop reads CASSVAGTGSGELFF. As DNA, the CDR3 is TGTGCCAGCAGCGTGGCGGGGACAGGCTCCGGGGAGCTGTTTTTT.

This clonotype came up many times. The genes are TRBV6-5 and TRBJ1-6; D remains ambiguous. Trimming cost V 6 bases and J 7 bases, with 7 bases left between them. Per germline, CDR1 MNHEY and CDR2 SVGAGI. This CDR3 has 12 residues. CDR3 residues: CASSVGNSPLHF. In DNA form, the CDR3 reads TGTGCCAGCAGCGTAGGAAATTCACCCCTCCACTTT.

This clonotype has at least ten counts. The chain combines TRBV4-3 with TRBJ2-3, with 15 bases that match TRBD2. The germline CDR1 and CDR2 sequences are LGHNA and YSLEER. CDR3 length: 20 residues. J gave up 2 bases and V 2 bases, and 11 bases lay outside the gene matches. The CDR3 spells CASSQQWTSGRGLYTDTQYF. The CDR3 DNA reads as TGCGCCAGCAGCCAACAGTGGACTAGCGGGAGGGGACTATACACAGATACGCAGTATTTT.

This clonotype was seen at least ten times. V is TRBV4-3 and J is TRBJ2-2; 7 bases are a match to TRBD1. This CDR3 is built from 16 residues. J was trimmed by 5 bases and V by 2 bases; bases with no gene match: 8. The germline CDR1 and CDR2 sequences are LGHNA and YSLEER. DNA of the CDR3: TGCGCCAGCAGCCAATACAGGGGAAGTAGGACCGGGGAGCTGTTTTTT. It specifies CASSQYRGSRTGELFF.

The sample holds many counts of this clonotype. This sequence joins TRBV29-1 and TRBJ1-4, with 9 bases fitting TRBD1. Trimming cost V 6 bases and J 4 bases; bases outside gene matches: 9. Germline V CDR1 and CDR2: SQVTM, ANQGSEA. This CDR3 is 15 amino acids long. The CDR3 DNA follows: TGCAGCGTGGAGACAGGGGGGGCGGTTAATGAAAAACTGTTTTTT. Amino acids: CSVETGGAVNEKLFF.

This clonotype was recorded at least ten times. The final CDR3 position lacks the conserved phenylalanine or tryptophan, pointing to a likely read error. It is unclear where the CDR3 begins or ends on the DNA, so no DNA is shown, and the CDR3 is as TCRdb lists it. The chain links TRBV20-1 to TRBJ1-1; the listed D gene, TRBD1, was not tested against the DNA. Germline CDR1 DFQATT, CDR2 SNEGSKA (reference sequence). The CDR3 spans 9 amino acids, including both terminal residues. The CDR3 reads CSARADRAA.

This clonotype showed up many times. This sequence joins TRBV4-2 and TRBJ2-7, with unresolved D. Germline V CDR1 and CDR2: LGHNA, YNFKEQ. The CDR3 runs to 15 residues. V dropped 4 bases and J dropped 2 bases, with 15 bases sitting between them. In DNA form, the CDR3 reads TGTGCCAGCAGCCGCAATACGGACGGAACCTACGAGCAGTACTTC. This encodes CASSRNTDGTYEQYF.

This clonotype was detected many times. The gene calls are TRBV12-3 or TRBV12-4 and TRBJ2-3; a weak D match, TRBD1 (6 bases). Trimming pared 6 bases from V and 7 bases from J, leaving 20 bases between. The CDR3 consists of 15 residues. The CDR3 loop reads CASSHGTFTLNTQYF. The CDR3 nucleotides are TGTGCCAGCAGCCACGGGACATTTACACTTAATACGCAGTATTTT.

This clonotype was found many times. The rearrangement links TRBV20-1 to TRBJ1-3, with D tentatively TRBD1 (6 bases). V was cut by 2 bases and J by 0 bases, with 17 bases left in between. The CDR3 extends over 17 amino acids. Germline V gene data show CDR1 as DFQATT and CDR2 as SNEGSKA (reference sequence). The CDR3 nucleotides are TGCAGTGCTAGATCCCCCTCAGGGGTCGGCTCTGGAAACACCATATATTTT. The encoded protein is CSARSPSGVGSGNTIYF.

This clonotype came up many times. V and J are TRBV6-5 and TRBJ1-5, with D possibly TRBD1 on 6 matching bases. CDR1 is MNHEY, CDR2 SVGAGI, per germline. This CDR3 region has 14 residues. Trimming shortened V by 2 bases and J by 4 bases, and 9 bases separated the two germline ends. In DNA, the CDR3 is TGTGCCAGCAGTTACGGGGGCGCGAATCAGCCCCAGCATTTT. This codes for CASSYGGANQPQHF.

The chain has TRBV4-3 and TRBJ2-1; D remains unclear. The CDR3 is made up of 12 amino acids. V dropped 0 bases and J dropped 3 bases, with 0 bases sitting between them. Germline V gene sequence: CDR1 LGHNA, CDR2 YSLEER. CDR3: CASSQDYNEQFF. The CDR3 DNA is TGCGCCAGCAGCCAAGACTACAATGAGCAGTTCTTC.

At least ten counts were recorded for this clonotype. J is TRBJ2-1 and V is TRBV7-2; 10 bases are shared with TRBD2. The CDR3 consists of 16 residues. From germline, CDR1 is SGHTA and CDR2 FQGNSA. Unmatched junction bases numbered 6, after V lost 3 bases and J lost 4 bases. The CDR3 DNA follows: TGTGCCAGCAGCTTCCAAGCGGGAGGGCCGTACAATGAGCAGTTCTTC. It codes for CASSFQAGGPYNEQFF.

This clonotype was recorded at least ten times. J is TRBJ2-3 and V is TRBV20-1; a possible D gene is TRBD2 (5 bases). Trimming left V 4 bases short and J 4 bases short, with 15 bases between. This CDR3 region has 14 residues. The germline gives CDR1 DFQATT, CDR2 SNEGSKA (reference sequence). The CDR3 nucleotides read TGCAGTGCTACGTCCGGCGGGCGGGCAGATACGCAGTATTTT. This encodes CSATSGGRADTQYF.

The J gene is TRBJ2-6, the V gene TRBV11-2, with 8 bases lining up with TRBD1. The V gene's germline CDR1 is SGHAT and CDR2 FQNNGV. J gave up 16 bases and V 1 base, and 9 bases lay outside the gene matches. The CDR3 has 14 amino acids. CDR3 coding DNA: TGTGCCAGCAGCTTAGGAGGACAGGGCCCTTCTCTGACTTTC. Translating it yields CASSLGGQGPSLTF.

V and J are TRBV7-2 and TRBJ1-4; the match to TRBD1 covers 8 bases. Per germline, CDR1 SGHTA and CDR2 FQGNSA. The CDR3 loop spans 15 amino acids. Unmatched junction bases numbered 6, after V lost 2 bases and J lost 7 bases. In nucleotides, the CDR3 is TGTGCCAGCAGCTTACAGGGGGCTGGGGTTGAAAAACTGTTTTTT. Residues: CASSLQGAGVEKLFF.

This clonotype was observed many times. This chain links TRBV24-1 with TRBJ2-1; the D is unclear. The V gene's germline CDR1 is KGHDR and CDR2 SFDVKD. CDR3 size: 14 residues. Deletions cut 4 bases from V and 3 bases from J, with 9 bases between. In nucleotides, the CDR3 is TGTGCCACCAGTGACCCGCGCAACTACAATGAGCAGTTCTTC. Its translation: CATSDPRNYNEQFF.

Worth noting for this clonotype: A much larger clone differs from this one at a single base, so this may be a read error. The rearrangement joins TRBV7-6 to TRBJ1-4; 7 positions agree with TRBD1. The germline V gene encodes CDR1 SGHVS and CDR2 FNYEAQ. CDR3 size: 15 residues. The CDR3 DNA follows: TGTGGCAGCAGCTCCGGACAGGCAACTAATGAAAAACTGTTTTTT. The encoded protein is CGSSSGQATNEKLFF.